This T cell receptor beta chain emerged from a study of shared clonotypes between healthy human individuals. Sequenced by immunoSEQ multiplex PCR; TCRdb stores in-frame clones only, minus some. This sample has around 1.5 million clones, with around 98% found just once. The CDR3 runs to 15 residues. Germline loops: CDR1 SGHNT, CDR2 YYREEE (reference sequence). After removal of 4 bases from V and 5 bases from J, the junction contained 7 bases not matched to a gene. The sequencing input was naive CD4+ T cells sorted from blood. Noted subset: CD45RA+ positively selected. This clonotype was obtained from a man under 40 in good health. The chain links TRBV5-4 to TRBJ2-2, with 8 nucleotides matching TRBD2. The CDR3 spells CASSLSGRRTGELFF. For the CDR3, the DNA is TGTGCCAGCAGCCTAAGCGGGAGACGTACCGGGGAGCTGTTTTTT.